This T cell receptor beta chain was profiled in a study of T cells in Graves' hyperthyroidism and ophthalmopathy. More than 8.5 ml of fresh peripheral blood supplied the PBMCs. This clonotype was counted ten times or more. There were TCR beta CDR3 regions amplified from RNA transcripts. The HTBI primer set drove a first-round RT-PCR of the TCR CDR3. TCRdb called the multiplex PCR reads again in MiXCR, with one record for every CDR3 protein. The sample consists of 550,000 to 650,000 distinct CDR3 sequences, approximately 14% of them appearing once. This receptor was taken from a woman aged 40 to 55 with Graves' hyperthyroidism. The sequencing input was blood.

The CDR3 region has the DNA TGCGCCAGCAGCTTGGGACTAGCGGGAGCAGAGACCCAGTACTTC. Its protein product is CASSLGLAGAETQYF. The V and J genes are TRBV5-1 and TRBJ2-5; the match to TRBD2 covers 12 bases. V lost 0 bases to trimming and J lost 4 bases; unmatched junction nucleotides: 1. CDR3 length equals 15 residues. Germline V gene sequence: CDR1 SGHRS, CDR2 YFSETQ.